This TCR beta chain was profiled in a study of CD8 T cells in Susac syndrome. From blood CD8+ and CD4+ T cells, the TCR beta chain was sequenced. Controls were healthy donors chosen to match patients in age and sex. Negative isolation was used for CD8+ and CD4+ T cells, and FACS enrichment was applied to TEMRA cells. cDNA came from roughly 0.53 to 1 ug RNA primed by random hexamers. An immunoSEQ multiplex PCR generated amplified TCR beta CDR3 products spanning 54 Vbeta and 13 Jbeta. Each CDR3 protein gets one entry after TCRdb re-called the immunoSEQ multiplex PCR reads with MiXCR. The data show about 190,000 distinct CDR3 sequences, approximately 93% seen once. Sequencing was performed on CD4+ T cells from PBMCs. The sequence derives from a human donor in good health.

The CDR3 nucleotides are TGTGCCACCAGCAGAGAAGGGGGCTCCTACGAGCAGTACTTC. Translated: CATSREGGSYEQYF. The V call is TRBV15, the J call TRBJ2-7; weak D call: TRBD1 (6 bases). The CDR3 spans 14 residues. Germline V gene data show CDR1 as LNHNV and CDR2 as YYDKDF (reference sequence). Trimming left V 0 bases short and J 0 bases short, with 6 bases between.